The text below deals with one T cell receptor (beta chain). Prior to thyroid surgery, none of the patients had received any treatment. This sample was included in a study of metastatic and nonmetastatic thyroid tumors. MiXCR was used by TCRdb to re-call the PCR reads. The sample shows roughly 38,000 clones, approximately 20% of them seen only once. CDR3 length equals 12 residues. The junction had 0 bases not matched to a gene; V was cut back by 4 bases and J by 6 bases. CDR1 is SNHLY, CDR2 FYNNEI, per germline. The sequenced sample was blood. The rearrangement links TRBV2 to TRBJ2-4; TRBD1 matches 7 bases. The receptor was derived from a female donor with papillary thyroid cancer or a benign thyroid nodule (not recorded which). Some clones in this sample may be carry-over from other donors' samples. CDR3 protein: CASSAGGNIQYF. The CDR3 DNA reads TGTGCCAGCAGTGCAGGGGGAAACATTCAGTACTTC.